This T cell receptor beta chain was obtained from a study of T cell repertoires in cytomegalovirus infection. Study conclusions and caveats: There were HLA-C-restricted CMV-specific TCR beta clonotypes dominating the ex vivo response.

TCRdb re-called the reads with MiXCR, one entry per CDR3 protein. The sample lists roughly 500,000 distinct CDR3 sequences; about 17% were seen once. CDR3 length: 15 amino acids. The V segment lost 2 bases and the J segment 2 bases; nucleotides outside the gene matches: 2. Germline values: CDR1 MNHEY, CDR2 SVGAGI. Many counts were recorded for this clonotype. Antigen unknown. The TCR originated in a human donor in good health (CMV status not recorded). Some clones in this sample may be carry-over from other donors' samples. The V and J genes are TRBV6-5 and TRBJ2-1; 8 nucleotides align to TRBD2. The sample consisted of CD8+ T cells from PBMCs. CDR3: CASSYQREPYNEQFF. In DNA, the CDR3 is TGTGCCAGCAGTTACCAGCGGGAGCCCTACAATGAGCAGTTCTTC.